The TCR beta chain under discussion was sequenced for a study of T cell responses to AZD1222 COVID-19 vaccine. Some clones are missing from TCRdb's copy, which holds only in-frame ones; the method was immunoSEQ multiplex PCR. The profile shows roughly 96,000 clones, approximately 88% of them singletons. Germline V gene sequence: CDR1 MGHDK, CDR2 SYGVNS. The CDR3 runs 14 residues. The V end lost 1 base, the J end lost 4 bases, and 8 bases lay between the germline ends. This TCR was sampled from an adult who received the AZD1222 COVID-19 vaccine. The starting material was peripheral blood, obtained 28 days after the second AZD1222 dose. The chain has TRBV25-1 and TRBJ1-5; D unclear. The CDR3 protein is CASSEFGENQPQHF. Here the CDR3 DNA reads TGTGCCAGCAGTGAATTTGGCGAGAATCAGCCCCAGCATTTT.